Listed here are 5 T cell receptor beta chains from one sample, sequenced in a study of blood T cell repertoires in COVID-19 (TCRdb year 2020). Library prep was done by the immunoSEQ multiplex PCR assay. TCRdb retrieved this table from immuneACCESS and kept in-frame rearrangements only. Not all clones are present; in checked studies, unresolved V genes account for under half, and no reason is known for the remainder. The table for this sample lists 350,000 to 450,000 clones; about 89% of them were counted only once. The top ten clones comprise roughly 2% of the sample. What was sequenced was peripheral blood. The receptors were gathered from a woman in her sixties with COVID-19, enrolled during active disease.

This chain joins TRBV11-2 and TRBJ1-1, with 8 bases identical to TRBD1. CDR1 and CDR2 (germline): SGHAT, FQNNGV. The CDR3 extends over 14 amino acids. After removal of 6 bases from V and 2 bases from J, the junction contained 5 bases not matched to a gene. CDR3 DNA sequence: TGTGCCAGCAGTTCCGGACAGGGAAACACTGAAGCTTTCTTT. It encodes CASSSGQGNTEAFF.

The J gene is TRBJ1-1, the V gene TRBV11-2, with D uncertain. The CDR3 contains 12 residues. The V gene lost 1 base and the J gene lost 5 bases, with 5 bases spanning the gap. Germline V gene data show CDR1 as SGHAT and CDR2 as FQNNGV. CDR3 region: CASSLVQTEAFF. CDR3 coding DNA: TGTGCCAGCAGCTTAGTACAGACTGAAGCTTTCTTT.

The chain combines TRBV3-1 (or the pseudogene TRBV3-2) with TRBJ1-1; D remains unclear. The CDR3 extends over 14 amino acids. V lost 3 bases and J lost 5, with 13 bases in between. Germline V lookup: CDR1 LGHDT, CDR2 YNNKEL (reference sequence). The CDR3 DNA reads TGTGCCAGCAGCCATATTCGGGGTGGGACTGAAGCTTTCTTT. This codes for CASSHIRGGTEAFF.

The chain is built from TRBV7-3 and TRBJ1-2; TRBD1 agrees at 9 bases. Losses at the gene ends were 8 bases for V and 9 bases for J; bases not matched to a gene: 10. The CDR3 is 13 residues long. CDR1 SGHTA and CDR2 FQGTGA come from the germline V gene. CDR3 sequence reads: CASGTGGYDRYTF. CDR3 DNA sequence: TGTGCCAGCGGAACAGGGGGCTATGATCGCTACACCTTC.

This clone showed up just once. The chain combines TRBV13 with TRBJ2-1; TRBD2 matches 8 bases. The CDR3 consists of 15 residues. The J segment lost 3 bases and the V segment lost 5 bases, leaving 6 bases of the junction unmatched. Germline loops: CDR1 PRHDT, CDR2 FYEKMQ (reference sequence). In DNA, the CDR3 is TGTGCCAGCAGCCAGGACGGGGGGGGCTACAATGAGCAGTTCTTC. Encoded protein: CASSQDGGGYNEQFF.